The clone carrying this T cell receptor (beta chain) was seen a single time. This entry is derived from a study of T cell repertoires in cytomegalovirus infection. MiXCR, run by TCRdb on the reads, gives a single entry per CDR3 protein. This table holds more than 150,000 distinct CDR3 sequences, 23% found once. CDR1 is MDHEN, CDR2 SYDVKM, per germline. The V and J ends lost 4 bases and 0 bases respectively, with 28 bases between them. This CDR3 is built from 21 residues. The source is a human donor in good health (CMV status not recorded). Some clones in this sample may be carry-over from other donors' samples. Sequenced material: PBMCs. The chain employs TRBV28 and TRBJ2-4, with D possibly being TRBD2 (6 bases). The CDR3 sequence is CASSYSAGLAWGNLAKNIQYF. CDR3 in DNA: TGTGCCAGCAGTTACTCTGCGGGGCTAGCGTGGGGGAATCTAGCCAAAAACATTCAGTACTTC.